This T cell receptor (beta chain) stems from a study of T cells in Graves' hyperthyroidism and ophthalmopathy (dated by TCRdb to between 2017 and 2020). Study-level background: Peripheral blood was collected at initial diagnosis, before any treatment. A discovery cohort of roughly 100 patients, roughly 45 with Graves' ophthalmopathy and fewer than 65 with stable Graves' hyperthyroidism, was used to find distinguishing TCR V-J signatures. Prospective prediction of ophthalmopathy was tested in an independent validation cohort of some 20 hyperthyroidism patients and some 17 patients who later progressed to ophthalmopathy. The 100 or so discovery patients were divided at random into training and test sets in a 7:3 ratio. Thyroid tissue and blood T-cell repertoires from more than five Graves' hyperthyroidism patients were also compared in the study. Once sampling was done, hyperthyroidism patients were given methimazole at a starting dose of 30 mg daily, whereas ophthalmopathy patients were given high-dose intravenous methylprednisolone. According to the paper, TCR Vbeta CDR3 sequencing was carried out on over 130 peripheral blood samples, which came from fewer than 50 ophthalmopathy, 75 or so hyperthyroidism and approximately 17 progressor patients.

TCR beta CDR3 regions were amplified from RNA transcripts. For the first round of RT-PCR on the TCR CDR3, the HTBI primer set was used together with the Qiagen OneStep RT-PCR kit. Libraries were constructed in a second round of multiplex PCR, after which size selection and purification were carried out. Libraries were sequenced paired-end with 100 bp reads on an Illumina HiSeq2000. The paper's data handling went like this. Raw data were processed with SOAPnuke, discarding reads with adapters, uncalled bases, mean Phred below 15, or no exact constant-primer or identifier match. High-quality paired reads were merged with COPE v1.2.5, and unique nucleotide sequences were defined as clonotypes. MiTCR v1.1 was used to align the clonotypes against IMGT TRBV, TRBD and TRBJ reference segments. Only V-J combinations with frequency above 0.0001, covering 99.2% of repertoires, were analysed. A TCS score was defined as the ratio of F50 (clonal expansion) to E x V (chaos), with BLOSUM62-based TCRdist applied between CDR3 peptides within each V-J. Welch's t-statistics and random forest reduced around 550 V-J features to around 14, which were used in a naive Bayes classifier (R e1071). The public sequencing data were trimmed at Q25 with fastp and processed into clonotypes with MiXCR by TCRdb, which kept only in-frame beta chains. Every entry covers one CDR3 protein and lists the most common genes and DNA from its rows. The V and J calls and clone size are TCRdb's, not the authors'. This sample holds 550,000 to 650,000 distinct CDR3 sequences; roughly 13% were observed only once. The biggest ten clones account for roughly 6.2% of the sample.

On this clonotype itself: Its antigen is unknown. No quality values exist for individual bases; no much larger clone is one base distant.

Beyond this particular receptor, the publication reports: In cross-validation, a model built on a 13 V-J signature told ophthalmopathy apart from stable hyperthyroidism with less than 90% sensitivity and about 81% specificity, and in testing the same model reached 80%/75%. In validation, progression to ophthalmopathy was predicted by the model with 70.59% sensitivity and 72% to 85% specificity, a median of 6.5 months before onset. No statistical method was used to set the sample size in advance, and investigators knew the group allocation. Most expanded thyroid clonotypes (frequency above 0.001) were also detected in blood, a finding suggesting that blood repertoires may reflect thyroid immune responses.

Hyperthyroidism patients were aged 18 to 65 years and newly diagnosed, with disease duration of less than 2 months. Patients with uncontrolled infections, other autoimmune diseases, pregnancy or lactation were excluded. Clinical symptoms, serum thyroxine and TRAb, thyroid ultrasound, and orbital computed tomography formed the basis for the diagnoses. Blood from progressor patients was collected at the time of first diagnosis with hyperthyroidism, before any ophthalmopathy symptoms had appeared. PBMCs were separated from 7.5 to 10 ml of fresh peripheral blood using Ficoll-Paque density gradient centrifugation. Progressor patients were initially diagnosed with Graves' hyperthyroidism and developed ophthalmopathy during follow-up. Total RNA was extracted using Trizol reagent, and RNA quality was assessed on an Agilent 2100 Bioanalyzer. The source material was blood. The source of this sequence is a woman aged 25 to 45 with Graves' hyperthyroidism that later progressed to Graves' ophthalmopathy.

CDR3 sequence: CASTSRQGGGELFF. The DNA sequence is given as TGTGCCAGCACCTCAAGACAGGGCGGCGGGGAGCTGTTTTTT. The chain employs TRBV9 and TRBJ2-2; 7 central bases correspond to TRBD1. The CDR3 starts with the cysteine, ends with the phenylalanine, and has 14 residues. The entry retains the CDR3 DNA only, 42 bases that are in frame from base 1. CDR1 and CDR2, per the germline V gene, are SGDLS and YYNGEE. Trimmed from V: 6 bases; trimmed from J: 7 bases; junction bases lacking a gene match: 9.